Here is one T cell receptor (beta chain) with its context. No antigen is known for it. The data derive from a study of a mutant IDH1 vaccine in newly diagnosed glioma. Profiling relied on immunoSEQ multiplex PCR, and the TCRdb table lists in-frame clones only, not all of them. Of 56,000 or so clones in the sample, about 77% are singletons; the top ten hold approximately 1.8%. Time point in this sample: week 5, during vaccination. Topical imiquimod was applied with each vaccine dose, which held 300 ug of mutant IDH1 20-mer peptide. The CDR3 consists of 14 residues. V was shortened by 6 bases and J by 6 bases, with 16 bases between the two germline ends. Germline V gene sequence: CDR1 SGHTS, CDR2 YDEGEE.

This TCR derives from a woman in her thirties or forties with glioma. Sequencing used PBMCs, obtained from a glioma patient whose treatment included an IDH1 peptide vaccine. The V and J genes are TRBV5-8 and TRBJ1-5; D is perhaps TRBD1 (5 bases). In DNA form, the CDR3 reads TGTGCCAGCAATTTCCTACAGGCTATTCAGCCCCAGCATTTT. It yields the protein CASNFLQAIQPQHF.